This T cell receptor beta chain derives from a study of T cell repertoires in cytomegalovirus infection. Study-level background: In the study, CMV epitopes included recently identified HLA-C-restricted and well-studied HLA-B-restricted ones. CMV infection together with matching HLA type was indicated by public TCR beta signatures.

TCRdb analysed the reads with MiXCR anew, one entry per CDR3 protein. The sample carries about a million distinct CDR3 sequences, less than 40% recorded once. This clonotype was detected a few times. Its antigen is not known. The germline gives CDR1 LGHNA, CDR2 YNFKEQ. Between the trimmed V and J ends, which lost 1 base and 3 bases, there was a span of 6 bases. This CDR3 is built from 13 residues. Study-wide results and caveats: Summed public TCR beta family frequency identified CMV carriers bearing the relevant HLA. HLA-C-restricted, CMV-specific TCR beta clonotypes were dominant ex vivo.

The source material was cultured CD8+ T cells from PBMCs, sampled from culture after CMV antigen stimulation. This TCR was recovered from a human donor in good health (CMV status not recorded). Some clones in this sample may be carry-over from other donors' samples. The genes are TRBV4-2 and TRBJ2-5; no clear D. CDR3 sequence reads: CASSQGQEETQYF. CDR3 in DNA: TGTGCCAGCAGCCAAGGGCAGGAAGAGACCCAGTACTTC.